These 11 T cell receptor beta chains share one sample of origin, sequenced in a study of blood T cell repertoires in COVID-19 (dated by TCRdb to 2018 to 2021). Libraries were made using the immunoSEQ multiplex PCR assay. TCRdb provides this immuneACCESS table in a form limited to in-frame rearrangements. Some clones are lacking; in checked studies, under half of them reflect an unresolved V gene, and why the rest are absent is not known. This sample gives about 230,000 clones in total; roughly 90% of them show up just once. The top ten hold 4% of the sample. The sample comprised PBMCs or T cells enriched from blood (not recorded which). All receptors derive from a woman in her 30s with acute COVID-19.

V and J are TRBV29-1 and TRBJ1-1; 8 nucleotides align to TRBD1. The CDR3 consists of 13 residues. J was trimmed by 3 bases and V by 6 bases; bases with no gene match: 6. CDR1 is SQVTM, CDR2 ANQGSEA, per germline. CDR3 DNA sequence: TGCAGCGTCGTCCAGGGGGCTTACACTGAAGCTTTCTTT. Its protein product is CSVVQGAYTEAFF.

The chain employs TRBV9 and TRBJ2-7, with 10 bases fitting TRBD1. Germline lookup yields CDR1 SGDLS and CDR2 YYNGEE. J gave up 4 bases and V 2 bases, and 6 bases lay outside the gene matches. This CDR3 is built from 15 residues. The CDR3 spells CASSVGTGALYEQYF. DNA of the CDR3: TGTGCCAGCAGCGTGGGGACAGGGGCCTTATACGAGCAGTACTTC.

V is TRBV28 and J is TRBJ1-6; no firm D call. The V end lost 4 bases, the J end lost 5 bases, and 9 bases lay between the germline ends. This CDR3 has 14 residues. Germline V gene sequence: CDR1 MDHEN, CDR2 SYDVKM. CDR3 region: CASSSHGDNSPLHF. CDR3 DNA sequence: TGTGCCAGCAGTTCCCACGGGGATAATTCACCCCTCCACTTT.

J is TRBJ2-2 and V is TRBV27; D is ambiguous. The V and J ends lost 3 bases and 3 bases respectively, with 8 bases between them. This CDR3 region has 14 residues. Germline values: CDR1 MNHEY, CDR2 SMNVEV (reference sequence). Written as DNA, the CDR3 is TGTGCCAGCAGTTTGGCCACGTACACCGGGGAGCTGTTTTTT. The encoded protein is CASSLATYTGELFF.

The CDR3 sequence: CASSMGGFQPQHF. For the CDR3, the DNA is TGTGCCAGTAGTATGGGAGGTTTTCAGCCCCAGCATTTT. J is TRBJ1-5 and V is TRBV19; D uncertain. The ends were cut back, 3 bases at V and 6 bases at J, with 9 bases in the middle. The germline gives CDR1 LNHDA, CDR2 SQIVND (reference sequence). The CDR3 has 13 residues.

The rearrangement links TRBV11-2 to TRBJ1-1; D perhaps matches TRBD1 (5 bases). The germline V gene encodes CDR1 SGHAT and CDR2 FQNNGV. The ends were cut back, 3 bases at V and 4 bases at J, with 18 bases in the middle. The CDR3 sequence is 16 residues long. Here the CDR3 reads CASSFGGAGRGTEAFF. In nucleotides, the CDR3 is TGTGCCAGCAGCTTTGGTGGGGCAGGTCGTGGCACTGAAGCTTTCTTT.

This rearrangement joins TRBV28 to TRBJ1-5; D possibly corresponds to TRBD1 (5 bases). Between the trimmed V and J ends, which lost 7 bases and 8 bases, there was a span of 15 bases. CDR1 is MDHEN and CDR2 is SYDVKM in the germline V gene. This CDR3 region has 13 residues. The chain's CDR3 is CASTFGGIEPQHF. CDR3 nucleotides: TGTGCCAGCACCTTTGGGGGGATTGAGCCCCAGCATTTT.

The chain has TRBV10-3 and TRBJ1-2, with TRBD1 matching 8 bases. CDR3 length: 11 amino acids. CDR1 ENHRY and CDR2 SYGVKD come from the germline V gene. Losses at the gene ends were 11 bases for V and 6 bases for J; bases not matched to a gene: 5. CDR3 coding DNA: TGTGCCGTACAGGGGGGGCATGGCTACACCTTC. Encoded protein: CAVQGGHGYTF.

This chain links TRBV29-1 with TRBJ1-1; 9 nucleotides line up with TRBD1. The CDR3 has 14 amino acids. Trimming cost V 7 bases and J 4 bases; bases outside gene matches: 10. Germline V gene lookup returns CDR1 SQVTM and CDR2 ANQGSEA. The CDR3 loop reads CSAWVGQGFTEAFF. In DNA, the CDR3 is TGCAGCGCATGGGTGGGACAGGGTTTCACTGAAGCTTTCTTT.

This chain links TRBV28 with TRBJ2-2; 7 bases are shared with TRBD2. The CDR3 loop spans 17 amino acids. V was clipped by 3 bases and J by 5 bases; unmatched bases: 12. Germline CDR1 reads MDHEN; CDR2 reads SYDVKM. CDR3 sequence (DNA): TGTGCCAGCAGTTTTCGGTTTGGGAGGGCAGGGACCGGGGAGCTGTTTTTT. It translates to CASSFRFGRAGTGELFF.

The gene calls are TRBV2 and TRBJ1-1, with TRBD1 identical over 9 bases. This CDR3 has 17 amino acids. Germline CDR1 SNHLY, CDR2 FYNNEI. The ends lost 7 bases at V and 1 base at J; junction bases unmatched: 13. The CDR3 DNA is TGTGCCAGCACGCGGGACAGGGTCGGGGGTAGGAACACTGAAGCTTTCTTT. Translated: CASTRDRVGGRNTEAFF.